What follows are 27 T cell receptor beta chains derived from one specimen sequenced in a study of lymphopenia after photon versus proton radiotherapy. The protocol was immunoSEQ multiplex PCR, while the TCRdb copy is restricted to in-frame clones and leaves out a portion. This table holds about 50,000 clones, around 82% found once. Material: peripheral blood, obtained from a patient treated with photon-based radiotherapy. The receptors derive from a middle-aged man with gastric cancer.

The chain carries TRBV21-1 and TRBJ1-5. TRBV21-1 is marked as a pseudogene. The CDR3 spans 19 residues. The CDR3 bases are TGTGCCAGCAGCTTCTCAGGGGCAGGGCAGGAGGGGGGCAATCAGCCCCAGCATTTT. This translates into CASSFSGAGQEGGNQPQHF.

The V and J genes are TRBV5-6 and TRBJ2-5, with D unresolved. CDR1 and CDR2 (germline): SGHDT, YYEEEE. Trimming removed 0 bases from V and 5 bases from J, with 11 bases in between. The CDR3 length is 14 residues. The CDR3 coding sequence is TGTGCCAGCAGCTTGGGGCACACCTATGAGACCCAGTACTTC. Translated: CASSLGHTYETQYF.

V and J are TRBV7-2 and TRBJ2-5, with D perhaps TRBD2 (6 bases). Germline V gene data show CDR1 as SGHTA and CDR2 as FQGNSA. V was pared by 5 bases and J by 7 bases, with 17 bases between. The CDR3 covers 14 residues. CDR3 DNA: TGTGCCAGCAGCCCAAGCCCGGGAGAAGGGACCCAGTACTTC. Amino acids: CASSPSPGEGTQYF.

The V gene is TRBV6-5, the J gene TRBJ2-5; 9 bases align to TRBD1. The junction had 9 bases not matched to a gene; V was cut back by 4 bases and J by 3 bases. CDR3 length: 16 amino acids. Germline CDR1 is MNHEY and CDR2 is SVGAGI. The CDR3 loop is CASSFSTGGGEETQYF. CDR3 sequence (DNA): TGTGCCAGCAGTTTTTCTACAGGGGGCGGAGAAGAGACCCAGTACTTC.

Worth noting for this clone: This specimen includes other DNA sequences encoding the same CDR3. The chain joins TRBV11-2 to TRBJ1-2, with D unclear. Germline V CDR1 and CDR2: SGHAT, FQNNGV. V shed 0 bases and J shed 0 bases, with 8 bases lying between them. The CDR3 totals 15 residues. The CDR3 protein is CASSLEGGANYGYTF. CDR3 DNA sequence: TGTGCCAGCAGCTTAGAAGGAGGAGCTAACTATGGCTACACCTTC.

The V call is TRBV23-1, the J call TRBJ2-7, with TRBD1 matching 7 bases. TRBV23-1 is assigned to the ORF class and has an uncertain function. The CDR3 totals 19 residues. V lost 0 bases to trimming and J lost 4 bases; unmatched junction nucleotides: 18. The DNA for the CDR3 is TGCGCCAGCAGTCAATCGAATGGAAGGGCCGGGACAGTGATTTACGAGCAGTACTTC. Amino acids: CASSQSNGRAGTVIYEQYF.

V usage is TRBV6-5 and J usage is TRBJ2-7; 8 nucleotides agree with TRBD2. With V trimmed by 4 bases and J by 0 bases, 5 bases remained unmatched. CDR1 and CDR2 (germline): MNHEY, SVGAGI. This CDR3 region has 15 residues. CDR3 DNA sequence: TGTGCCAGCAGTTTCTCGGGACTAGACTCCTACGAGCAGTACTTC. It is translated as CASSFSGLDSYEQYF.

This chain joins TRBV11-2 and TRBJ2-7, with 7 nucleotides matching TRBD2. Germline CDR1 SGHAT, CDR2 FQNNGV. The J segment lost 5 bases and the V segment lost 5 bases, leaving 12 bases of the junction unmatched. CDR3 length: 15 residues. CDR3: CASSRVGGKVDEQYF. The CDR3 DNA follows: TGTGCCAGCAGCCGGGTCGGGGGGAAAGTCGACGAGCAGTACTTC. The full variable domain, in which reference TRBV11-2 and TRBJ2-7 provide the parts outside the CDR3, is EAGVAQSPRYKIIEKRQSVAFWCNPISGHATLYWYQQILGQGPKLLIQFQNNGVVDDSQLPKDRFSAERLKGVDSTLKIQPAKLEDSAVYLCASSRVGGKVDEQYFGPGTRLTVT.

The CDR3 nucleotides are TGTGCCAGCAGCTCGGACAGCACAGATACGCAGTATTTT. Its protein is CASSSDSTDTQYF. This sequence joins TRBV5-4 and TRBJ2-3; D not certain. CDR1 is SGHNT and CDR2 is YYREEE in the germline V gene (reference sequence). Trimming removed 3 bases from V and 0 bases from J, with 5 bases in between. The CDR3 length is 13 residues.

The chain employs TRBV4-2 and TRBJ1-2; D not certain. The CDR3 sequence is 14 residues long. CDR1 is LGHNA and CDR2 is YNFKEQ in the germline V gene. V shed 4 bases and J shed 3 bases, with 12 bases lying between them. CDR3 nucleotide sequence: TGTGCCAGCAGCCCATCCAGTGGGGACTATGGCTACACCTTC. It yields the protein CASSPSSGDYGYTF.

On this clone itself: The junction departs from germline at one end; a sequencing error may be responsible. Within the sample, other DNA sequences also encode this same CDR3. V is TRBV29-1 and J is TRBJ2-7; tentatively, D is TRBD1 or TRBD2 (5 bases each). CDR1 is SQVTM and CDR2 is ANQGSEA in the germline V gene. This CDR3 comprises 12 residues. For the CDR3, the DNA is TGTAGCGTTGTAGACAAGGGGCGCGAGCAGTACTTC. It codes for CSVVDKGREQYF.

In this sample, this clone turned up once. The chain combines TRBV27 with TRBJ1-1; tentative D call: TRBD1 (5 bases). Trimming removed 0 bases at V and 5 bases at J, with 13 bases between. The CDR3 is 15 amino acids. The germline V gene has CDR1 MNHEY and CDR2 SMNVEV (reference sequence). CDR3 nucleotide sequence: TGTGCCAGCAGTTTATCGGTGGGGGTTCGGACTGAAGCTTTCTTT. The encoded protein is CASSLSVGVRTEAFF.

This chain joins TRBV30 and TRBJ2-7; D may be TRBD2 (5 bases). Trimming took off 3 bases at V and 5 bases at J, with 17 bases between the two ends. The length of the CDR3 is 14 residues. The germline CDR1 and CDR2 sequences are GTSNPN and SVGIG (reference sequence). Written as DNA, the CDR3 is TGTGCCTGGAGGACGAGCGGTAGTAGCCACGAGCAGTACTTC. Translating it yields CAWRTSGSSHEQYF.

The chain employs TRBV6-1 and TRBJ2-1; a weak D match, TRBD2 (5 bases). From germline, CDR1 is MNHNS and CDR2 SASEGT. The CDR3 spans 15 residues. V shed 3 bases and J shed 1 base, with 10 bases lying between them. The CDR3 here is CASSDSTGSYNEQFF. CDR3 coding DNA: TGTGCCAGCAGTGATAGCACGGGGTCCTACAATGAGCAGTTCTTC.

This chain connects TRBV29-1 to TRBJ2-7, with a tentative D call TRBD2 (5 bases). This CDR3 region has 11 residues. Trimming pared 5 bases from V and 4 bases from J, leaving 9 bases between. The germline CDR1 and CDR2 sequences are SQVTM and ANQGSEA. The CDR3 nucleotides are TGCAGCGTTTCGCGGGCGTACGAGCAGTACTTC. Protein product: CSVSRAYEQYF.

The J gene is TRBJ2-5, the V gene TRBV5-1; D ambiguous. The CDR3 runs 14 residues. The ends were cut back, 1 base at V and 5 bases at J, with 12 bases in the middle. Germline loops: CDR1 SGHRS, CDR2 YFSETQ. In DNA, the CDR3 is TGCGCCAGCAGCTTGATATCCTCCGGGGAGACCCAGTACTTC. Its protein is CASSLISSGETQYF.

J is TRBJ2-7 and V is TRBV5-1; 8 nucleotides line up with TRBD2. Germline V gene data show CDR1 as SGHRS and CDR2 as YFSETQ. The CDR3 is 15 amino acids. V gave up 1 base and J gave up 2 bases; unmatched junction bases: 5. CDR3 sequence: CASSLLTSETYEQYF. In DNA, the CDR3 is TGCGCCAGCAGCTTGCTGACTAGCGAAACCTACGAGCAGTACTTC. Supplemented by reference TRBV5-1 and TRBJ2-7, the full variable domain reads KAGVTQTPRYLIKTRGQQVTLSCSPISGHRSVSWYQQTPGQGLQFLFEYFSETQRNKGNFPGRFSGRQFSNSRSEMNVSTLELGDSALYLCASSLLTSETYEQYFGPGTRLTVT.

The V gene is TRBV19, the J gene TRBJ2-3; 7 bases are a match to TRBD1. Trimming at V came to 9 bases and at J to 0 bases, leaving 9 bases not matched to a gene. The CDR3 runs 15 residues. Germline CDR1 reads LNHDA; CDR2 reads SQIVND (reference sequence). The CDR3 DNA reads TGTGCCAGCCAGCAGGGGGTTTCTAGCACAGATACGCAGTATTTT. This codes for CASQQGVSSTDTQYF. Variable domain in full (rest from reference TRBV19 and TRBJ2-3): DGGITQSPKYLFRKEGQNVTLSCEQNLNHDAMYWYRQDPGQGLRLIYYSQIVNDFQKGDIAEGYSVSREKKESFPLTVTSAQKNPTAFYLCASQQGVSSTDTQYFGPGTRLTVL.

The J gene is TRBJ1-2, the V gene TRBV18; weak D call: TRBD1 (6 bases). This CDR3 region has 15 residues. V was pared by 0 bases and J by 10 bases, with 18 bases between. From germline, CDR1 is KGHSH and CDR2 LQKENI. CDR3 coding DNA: TGTGCCAGCTCACCACCGGTATTTCAGGGGAATGCCTACACCTTC. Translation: CASSPPVFQGNAYTF.

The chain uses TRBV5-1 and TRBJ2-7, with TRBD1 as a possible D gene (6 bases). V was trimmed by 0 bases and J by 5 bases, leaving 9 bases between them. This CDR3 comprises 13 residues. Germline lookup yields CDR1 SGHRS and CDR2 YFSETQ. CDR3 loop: CASSLGGLNEQYF. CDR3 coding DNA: TGCGCCAGCAGCTTGGGGGGGCTCAACGAGCAGTACTTC.

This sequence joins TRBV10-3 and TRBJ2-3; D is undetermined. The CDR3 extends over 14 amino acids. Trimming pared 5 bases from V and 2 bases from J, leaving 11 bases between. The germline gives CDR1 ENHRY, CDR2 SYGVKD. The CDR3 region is CAISPLGSTDTQYF. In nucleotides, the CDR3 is TGTGCCATCAGTCCTCTCGGTTCCACAGATACGCAGTATTTT.

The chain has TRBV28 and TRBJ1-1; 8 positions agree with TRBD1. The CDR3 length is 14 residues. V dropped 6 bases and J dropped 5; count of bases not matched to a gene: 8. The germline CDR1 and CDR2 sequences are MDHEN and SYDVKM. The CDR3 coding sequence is TGTGCCAGCAGAGGGGGGACAGGCGGAACTGAAGCTTTCTTT. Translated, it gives CASRGGTGGTEAFF.

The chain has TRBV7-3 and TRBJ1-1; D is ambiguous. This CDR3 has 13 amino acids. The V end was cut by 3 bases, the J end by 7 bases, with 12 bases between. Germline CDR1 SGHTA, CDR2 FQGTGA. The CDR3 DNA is TGTGCCAGCAGCTTCGATACACGAGGTGAAGCTTTCTTT. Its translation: CASSFDTRGEAFF.

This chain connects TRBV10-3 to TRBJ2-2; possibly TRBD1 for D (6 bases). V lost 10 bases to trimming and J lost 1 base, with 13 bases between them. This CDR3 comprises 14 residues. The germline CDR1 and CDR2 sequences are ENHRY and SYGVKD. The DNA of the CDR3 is TGTGCCACGAAGGTACAGGGGAACACCGGGGAGCTGTTTTTT. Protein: CATKVQGNTGELFF.

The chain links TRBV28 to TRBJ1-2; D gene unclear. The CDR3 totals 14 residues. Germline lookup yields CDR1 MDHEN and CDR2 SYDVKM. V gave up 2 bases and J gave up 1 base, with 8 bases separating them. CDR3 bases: TGTGCCAGCAGTTTAAGAGGGATTAACTATGGCTACACCTTC. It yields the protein CASSLRGINYGYTF.

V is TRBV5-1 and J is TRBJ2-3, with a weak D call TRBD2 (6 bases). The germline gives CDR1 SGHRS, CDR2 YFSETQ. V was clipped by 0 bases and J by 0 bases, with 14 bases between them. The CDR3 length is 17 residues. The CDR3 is CASSLGLLATSTDTQYF. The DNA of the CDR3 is TGCGCCAGCAGCTTGGGACTCCTAGCGACTAGCACAGATACGCAGTATTTT.

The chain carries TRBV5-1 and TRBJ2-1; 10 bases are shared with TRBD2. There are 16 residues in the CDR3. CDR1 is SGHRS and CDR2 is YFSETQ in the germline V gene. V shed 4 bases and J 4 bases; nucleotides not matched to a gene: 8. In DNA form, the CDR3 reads TGCGCCAGCAGCATAAACCCTAGCGGGGGTTACAATGAGCAGTTCTTC. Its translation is CASSINPSGGYNEQFF.